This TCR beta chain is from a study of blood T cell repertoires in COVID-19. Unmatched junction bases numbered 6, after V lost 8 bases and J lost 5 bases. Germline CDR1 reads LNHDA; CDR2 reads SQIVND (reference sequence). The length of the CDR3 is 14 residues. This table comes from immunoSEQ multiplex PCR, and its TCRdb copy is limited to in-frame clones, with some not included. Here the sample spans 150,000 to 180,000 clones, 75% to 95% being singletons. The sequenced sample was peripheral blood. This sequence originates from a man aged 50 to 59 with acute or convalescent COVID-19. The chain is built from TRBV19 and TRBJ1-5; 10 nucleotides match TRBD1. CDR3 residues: CASGGQGSYQPQHF. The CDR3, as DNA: TGTGCCAGTGGGGGACAGGGGTCGTATCAGCCCCAGCATTTT.